One sample yielded the 17 T cell receptor beta chains listed below, sequenced in a study of blood T cell repertoires in COVID-19 (TCRdb year 2020). The method was the immunoSEQ multiplex PCR assay. TCRdb obtained this table from immuneACCESS and retained in-frame rearrangements with V and J assigned. These tables miss some clones; where compared with another copy, unresolved V genes account for less than half of the shortfall, and the remainder is unexplained. The sample has about 270,000 clones on record, approximately 90% of them singletons. Approximately 2.5% of the sample is held by the ten biggest clonotypes. The sequenced material came from PBMCs or T cells enriched from blood (not recorded which). These receptors came from a woman in her 40s with acute COVID-19.

The chain joins TRBV11-2 to TRBJ1-1; D not certain. V lost 4 bases to trimming and J lost 3 bases, with 15 bases between them. This CDR3 comprises 15 residues. Germline lookup yields CDR1 SGHAT and CDR2 FQNNGV. The CDR3 DNA sequence: TGTGCCAGCAGCTATGGGAGGGCTAGGGACACTGAAGCTTTCTTT. Residues: CASSYGRARDTEAFF.

The V call is TRBV6-1, the J call TRBJ1-1; a weak D match, TRBD1 (5 bases). The CDR3 length is 13 residues. Looked up from germline, CDR1 is MNHNS and CDR2 is SASEGT. Deletions cut 2 bases from V and 3 bases from J, with 7 bases between. CDR3 nucleotide sequence: TGTGCCAGCAGTGAACAGGGCTACACTGAAGCTTTCTTT. Protein product: CASSEQGYTEAFF.

V is TRBV7-6 and J is TRBJ2-5; TRBD2 might be the D (6 bases). V shed 5 bases and J shed 5 bases, with 12 bases lying between them. The CDR3 has 13 amino acids. Germline CDR1 SGHVS, CDR2 FNYEAQ. The chain's CDR3 is CASSVGRIETQYF. CDR3 DNA: TGTGCCAGCAGCGTAGGGAGGATTGAGACCCAGTACTTC.

This rearrangement joins TRBV28 to TRBJ2-7; the D gene is possibly TRBD2 (5 bases). CDR1 and CDR2 (germline): MDHEN, SYDVKM. The V gene lost 2 bases and the J gene lost 3 bases, with 11 bases spanning the gap. This CDR3 is 14 amino acids long. The CDR3 DNA sequence: TGTGCCAGCAGTTTACGTGCGGGCGGCTACGAGCAGTACTTC. It yields the protein CASSLRAGGYEQYF. The entire variable domain, with the rest obtained from reference TRBV28 and TRBJ2-7, is as follows: DVKVTQSSRYLVKRTGEKVFLECVQDMDHENMFWYRQDPGLGLRLIYFSYDVKMKEKGDIPEGYSVSREKKERFSLILESASTNQTSMYLCASSLRAGGYEQYFGPGTRLTVT.

The chain links TRBV27 to TRBJ1-6; D remains ambiguous. Germline V gene sequence: CDR1 MNHEY, CDR2 SMNVEV (reference sequence). The CDR3 length is 14 residues. V lost 8 bases and J lost 7, with 15 bases in between. As DNA, the CDR3 is TGTGCCAGCTCGCCTTGGACGGGGAATTCACCCCTCCACTTT. Its protein is CASSPWTGNSPLHF.

The CDR3 loop reads CASSLAGGGGYGYTF. The CDR3 bases are TGCGCCAGCAGCTTGGCAGGGGGCGGGGGCTATGGCTACACCTTC. This sequence joins TRBV5-1 and TRBJ1-2, with TRBD1 identical over 8 bases. Germline trimming cut 0 bases from V and 4 bases from J; bases unmatched to any gene: 5. Germline CDR1 SGHRS, CDR2 YFSETQ. The CDR3 runs 15 residues.

The V and J genes are TRBV6-1 and TRBJ1-2; no clear D gene. The CDR3 length is 13 residues. In germline, CDR1 is MNHNS, CDR2 SASEGT. V lost 3 bases and J 2 bases, leaving 7 bases between the germline ends. CDR3 in DNA: TGTGCCAGCAGTGAGATACAGAACTATGGCTACACCTTC. This translates into CASSEIQNYGYTF.

The J gene is TRBJ1-4, the V gene TRBV19, with 11 bases fitting TRBD1. Germline CDR1 and CDR2: LNHDA and SQIVND (reference sequence). This CDR3 contains 17 residues. J was trimmed by 2 bases and V by 5 bases; bases with no gene match: 7. The CDR3 sequence: CASSLGQGAPTNEKLFF. The CDR3 region has the DNA TGTGCCAGTAGTCTCGGACAGGGGGCGCCGACTAATGAAAAACTGTTTTTT.

The V gene is TRBV7-2, the J gene TRBJ1-1; 10 bases are shared with TRBD1. CDR3 size: 16 residues. Germline loops: CDR1 SGHTA, CDR2 FQGNSA. The junction had 6 bases not matched to a gene; V was cut back by 4 bases and J by 1 base. The CDR3 here is CASSWGRDRGNTEAFF. CDR3 coding DNA: TGTGCCAGCAGCTGGGGGAGGGACAGGGGGAACACTGAAGCTTTCTTT.

The chain recombines TRBV6-2 or TRBV6-3 with TRBJ2-3; 13 nucleotides line up with TRBD2. V dropped 2 bases and J dropped 1; count of bases not matched to a gene: 6. Germline V CDR1 and CDR2: MNHEY, SVGEGT. The CDR3 consists of 18 residues. In DNA form, the CDR3 reads TGTGCCAGCAGTTACGTGACTAGCGGGAGGTACCGCACAGATACGCAGTATTTT. It specifies CASSYVTSGRYRTDTQYF.

With regard to this clone: The sample has other DNA sequences that encode this CDR3 too. The rearrangement joins TRBV7-2 to TRBJ1-5; the D gene is possibly TRBD1 (5 bases). This CDR3 spans 15 amino acids. The V end was cut by 1 base, the J end by 1 base, with 8 bases between. CDR1 is SGHTA and CDR2 is FQGNSA in the germline V gene. CDR3 nucleotides: TGTGCCAGCAGCTTAGGTTCAGGGAGCAATCAGCCCCAGCATTTT. This codes for CASSLGSGSNQPQHF.

This clone occurred once. The chain links TRBV11-2 to TRBJ2-3; perhaps TRBD2 as D (5 bases). The V end was cut by 0 bases, the J end by 1 base, with 11 bases between. CDR1 and CDR2 (germline): SGHAT, FQNNGV. The CDR3 length is 16 residues. The CDR3 DNA is TGTGCCAGCAGCTTAGATCCGAGCGGATGCACAGATACGCAGTATTTT. Translation: CASSLDPSGCTDTQYF.

The gene calls are TRBV15 and TRBJ1-1, with no clear D. This CDR3 is built from 15 residues. Looked up from germline, CDR1 is LNHNV and CDR2 is YYDKDF (reference sequence). Between the trimmed V and J ends, which lost 0 bases and 0 bases, there was a span of 8 bases. In DNA form, the CDR3 reads TGTGCCACCAGCAGAGATCTTGGCATGAACACTGAAGCTTTCTTT. It is translated as CATSRDLGMNTEAFF. The whole variable domain, remainder taken from reference TRBV15 and TRBJ1-1, is DAMVIQNPRYQVTQFGKPVTLSCSQTLNHNVMYWYQQKSSQAPKLLFHYYDKDFNNEADTPDNFQSRRPNTSFCFLDIRSPGLGDTAMYLCATSRDLGMNTEAFFGQGTRLTVV.

The chain employs TRBV7-2 and TRBJ2-3; tentatively, D is TRBD1 (6 bases). With 5 bases removed from V and 4 bases from J, the gap between germline ends came to 10 bases. CDR1 and CDR2 (germline): SGHTA, FQGNSA. This CDR3 comprises 13 residues. CDR3 loop: CASSTRGSDTQYF. For the CDR3, the DNA is TGTGCCAGCAGCACCAGGGGTTCAGATACGCAGTATTTT.

J is TRBJ1-4 and V is TRBV14; unclear D gene. V was cut by 4 bases and J by 8 bases, with 14 bases left in between. The CDR3 loop spans 14 amino acids. From germline, CDR1 is SGHDN and CDR2 FVKESK. In DNA form, the CDR3 reads TGTGCCAGCAGCCCGTCCGTAAACAGAGAAAAACTGTTTTTT. It specifies CASSPSVNREKLFF.

V gene TRBV2 combines with J gene TRBJ2-7; a possible D gene is TRBD1 (6 bases). The CDR3 extends over 13 amino acids. Trimming cost V 6 bases and J 2 bases, with 11 bases left between them. The germline gives CDR1 SNHLY, CDR2 FYNNEI. The CDR3 is CASRRTATYEQYF. CDR3 sequence (DNA): TGTGCCAGCAGACGGACAGCTACCTACGAGCAGTACTTC.

The chain has TRBV14 and TRBJ1-3; D is unclear. The V end was cut by 8 bases, the J end by 0 bases, with 11 bases between. The CDR3 covers 14 residues. Per germline, CDR1 SGHDN and CDR2 FVKESK. CDR3 in amino acids: CASGVLGSGNTIYF. DNA of the CDR3: TGTGCCAGCGGAGTTCTTGGCTCTGGAAACACCATATATTTT.